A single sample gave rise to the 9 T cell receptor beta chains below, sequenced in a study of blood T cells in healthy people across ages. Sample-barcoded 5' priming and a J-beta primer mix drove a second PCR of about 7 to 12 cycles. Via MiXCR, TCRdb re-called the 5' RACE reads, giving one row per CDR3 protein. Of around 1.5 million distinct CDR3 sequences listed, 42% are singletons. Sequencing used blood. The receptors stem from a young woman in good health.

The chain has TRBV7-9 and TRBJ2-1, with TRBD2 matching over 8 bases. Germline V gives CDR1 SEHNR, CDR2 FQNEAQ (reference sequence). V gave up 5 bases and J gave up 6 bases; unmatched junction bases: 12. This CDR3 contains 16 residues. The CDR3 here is CASSPRSGRGFNEQFF. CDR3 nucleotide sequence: TGTGCCAGCAGCCCCCGCAGCGGGAGAGGGTTCAATGAGCAGTTCTTC.

As DNA, the CDR3 is TGTGCCACCAGTCTCGCCTTGACTGTGACCTACGAGCAGTACTTC. Translation: CATSLALTVTYEQYF. The rearrangement links TRBV15 to TRBJ2-7; D is unclear. CDR3 length: 15 residues. V was pared by 6 bases and J by 2 bases, with 17 bases between. CDR1 LNHNV and CDR2 YYDKDF come from the germline V gene (reference sequence).

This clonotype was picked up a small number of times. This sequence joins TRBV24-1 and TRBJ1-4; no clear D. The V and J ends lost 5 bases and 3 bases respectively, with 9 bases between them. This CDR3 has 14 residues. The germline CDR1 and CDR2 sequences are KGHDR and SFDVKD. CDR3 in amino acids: CATSGGPANEKLFF. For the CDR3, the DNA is TGTGCCACCAGTGGAGGCCCTGCTAATGAAAAACTGTTTTTT.

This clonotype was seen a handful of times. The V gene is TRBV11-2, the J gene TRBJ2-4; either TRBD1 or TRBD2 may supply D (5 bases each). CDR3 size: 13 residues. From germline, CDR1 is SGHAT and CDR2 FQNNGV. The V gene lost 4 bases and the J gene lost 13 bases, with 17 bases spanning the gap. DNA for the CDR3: TGTGCCAGCAGCTCCTTTAGGGACGGAGAGCAGTACTTC. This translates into CASSSFRDGEQYF.

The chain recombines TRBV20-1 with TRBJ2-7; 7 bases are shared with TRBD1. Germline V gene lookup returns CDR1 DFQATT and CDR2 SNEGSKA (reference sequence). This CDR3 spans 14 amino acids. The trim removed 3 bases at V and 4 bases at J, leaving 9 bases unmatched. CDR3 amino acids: CSARGDSFFYEQYF. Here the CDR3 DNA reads TGCAGTGCTAGGGGGGACAGTTTTTTTTACGAGCAGTACTTC.

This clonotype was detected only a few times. The CDR3 sequence is CASRSAGGFNEKLFF. The CDR3 DNA sequence: TGTGCCAGCAGGTCCGCAGGGGGCTTTAATGAAAAACTGTTTTTT. The chain joins TRBV11-2 to TRBJ1-4; 8 nucleotides align to TRBD1. Germline values: CDR1 SGHAT, CDR2 FQNNGV. With 6 bases clipped from V and 4 bases from J, the junction kept 7 bases outside the gene matches. The CDR3 spans 15 residues.

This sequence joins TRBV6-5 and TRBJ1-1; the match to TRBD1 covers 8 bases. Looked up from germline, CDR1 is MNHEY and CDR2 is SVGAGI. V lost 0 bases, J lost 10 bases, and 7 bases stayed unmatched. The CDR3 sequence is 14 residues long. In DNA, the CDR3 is TGTGCCAGCAGTTACTCGCAGGGGGCGCGGAGAGCTTTCTTT. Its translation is CASSYSQGARRAFF.

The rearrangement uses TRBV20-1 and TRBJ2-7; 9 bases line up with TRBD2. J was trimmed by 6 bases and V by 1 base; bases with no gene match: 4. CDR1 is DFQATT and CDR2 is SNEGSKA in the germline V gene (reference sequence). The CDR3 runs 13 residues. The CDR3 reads CSARGAGGPEQYF. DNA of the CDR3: TGCAGTGCTAGAGGAGCGGGAGGCCCCGAGCAGTACTTC.

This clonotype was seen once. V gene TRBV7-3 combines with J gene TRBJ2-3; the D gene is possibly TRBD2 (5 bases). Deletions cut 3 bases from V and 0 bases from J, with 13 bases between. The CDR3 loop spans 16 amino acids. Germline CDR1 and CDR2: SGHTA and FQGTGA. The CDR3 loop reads CASSFTGERSTDTQYF. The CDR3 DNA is TGTGCCAGCAGCTTTACTGGGGAGCGCAGCACAGATACGCAGTATTTT.